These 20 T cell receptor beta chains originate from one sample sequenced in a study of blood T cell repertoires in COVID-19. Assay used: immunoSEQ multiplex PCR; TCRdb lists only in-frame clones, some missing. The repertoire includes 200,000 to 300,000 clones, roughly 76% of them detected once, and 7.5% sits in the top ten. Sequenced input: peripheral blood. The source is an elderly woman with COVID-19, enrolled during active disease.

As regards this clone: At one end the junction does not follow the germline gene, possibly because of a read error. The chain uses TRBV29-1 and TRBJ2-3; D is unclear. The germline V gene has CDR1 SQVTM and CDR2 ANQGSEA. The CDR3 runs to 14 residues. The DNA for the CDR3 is TGCAGCGTCGAAGGGCTGACTAGCACAGATACGCAGTATTTT. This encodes CSVEGLTSTDTQYF.

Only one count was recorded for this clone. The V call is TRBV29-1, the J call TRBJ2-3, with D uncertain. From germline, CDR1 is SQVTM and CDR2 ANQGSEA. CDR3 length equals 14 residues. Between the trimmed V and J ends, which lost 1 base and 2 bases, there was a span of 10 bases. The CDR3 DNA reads TGCAGCGTTGAAGGGAGTGGAATCACAGATACGCAGTATTTT. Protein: CSVEGSGITDTQYF.

This CDR3 reads CASTPRAWGGEQYF. The CDR3 DNA is TGTGCCAGCACCCCCAGAGCTTGGGGCGGAGAGCAGTACTTC. V gene TRBV28 combines with J gene TRBJ2-7, with a weak D call TRBD1 (5 bases). Trimming pared 7 bases from V and 7 bases from J, leaving 20 bases between. The CDR3 runs 14 residues. CDR1 MDHEN and CDR2 SYDVKM come from the germline V gene.

The CDR3 DNA reads as TGTGCCAGCAGCTTAGACAGGAATCAGCCCCAGCATTTT. Protein product: CASSLDRNQPQHF. The chain combines TRBV7-3 with TRBJ1-5, with a tentative D call TRBD1 (6 bases). The CDR3 has 13 amino acids. The germline gives CDR1 SGHTA, CDR2 FQGTGA. V shed 2 bases and J shed 4 bases, with 6 bases lying between them.

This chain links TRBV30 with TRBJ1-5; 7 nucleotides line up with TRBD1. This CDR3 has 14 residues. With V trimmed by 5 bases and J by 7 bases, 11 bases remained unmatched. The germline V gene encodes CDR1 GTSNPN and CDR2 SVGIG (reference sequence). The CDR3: CAWAITGDGQPQHF. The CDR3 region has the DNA TGTGCCTGGGCTATTACAGGGGACGGCCAGCCCCAGCATTTT.

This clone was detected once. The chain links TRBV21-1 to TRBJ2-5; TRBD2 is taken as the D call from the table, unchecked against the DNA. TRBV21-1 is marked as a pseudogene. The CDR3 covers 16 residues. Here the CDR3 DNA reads TGTGCCAGCAGCAAAGAGGCTAGCGGGAGCCAAGAGACCCAGTACTTC. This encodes CASSKEASGSQETQYF.

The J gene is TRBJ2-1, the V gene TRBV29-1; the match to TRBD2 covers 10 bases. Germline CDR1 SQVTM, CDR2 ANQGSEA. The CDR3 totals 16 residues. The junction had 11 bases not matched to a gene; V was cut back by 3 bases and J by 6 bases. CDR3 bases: TGCAGCGTTGATCCTCACGGTAGCGGGAGGCTCAATGAGCAGTTCTTC. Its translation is CSVDPHGSGRLNEQFF.

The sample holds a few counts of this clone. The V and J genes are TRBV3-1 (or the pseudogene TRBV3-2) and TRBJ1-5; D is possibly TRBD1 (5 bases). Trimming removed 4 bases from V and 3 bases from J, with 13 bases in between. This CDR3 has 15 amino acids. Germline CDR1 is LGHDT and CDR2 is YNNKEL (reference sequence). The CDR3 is CASSLGGGNNQPQHF. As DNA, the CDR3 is TGTGCCAGCAGCCTGGGGGGGGGAAACAATCAGCCCCAGCATTTT.

CDR3 in amino acids: CASNHRDYTEAFF. The CDR3 DNA follows: TGTGCCAGCAATCACAGGGATTACACTGAAGCTTTCTTT. This chain connects TRBV6-5 to TRBJ1-1, with a weak D call TRBD1 (6 bases). V lost 7 bases, J lost 3 bases, and 12 bases lay in between. Germline CDR1 reads MNHEY; CDR2 reads SVGAGI. The CDR3 extends over 13 amino acids.

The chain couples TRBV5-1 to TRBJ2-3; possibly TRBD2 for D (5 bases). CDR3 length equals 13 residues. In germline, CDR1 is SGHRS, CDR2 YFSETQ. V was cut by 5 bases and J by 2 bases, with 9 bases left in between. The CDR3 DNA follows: TGCGCCAGCAGGGAGCGGCCCACAGATACGCAGTATTTT. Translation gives CASRERPTDTQYF. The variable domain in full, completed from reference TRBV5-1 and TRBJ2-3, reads KAGVTQTPRYLIKTRGQQVTLSCSPISGHRSVSWYQQTPGQGLQFLFEYFSETQRNKGNFPGRFSGRQFSNSRSEMNVSTLELGDSALYLCASRERPTDTQYFGPGTRLTVL.

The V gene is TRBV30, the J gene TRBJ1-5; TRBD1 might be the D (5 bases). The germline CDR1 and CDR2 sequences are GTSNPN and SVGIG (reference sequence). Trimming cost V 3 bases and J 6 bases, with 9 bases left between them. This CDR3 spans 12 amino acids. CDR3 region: CAWSSGGQPQHF. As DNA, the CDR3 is TGTGCCTGGAGCTCGGGGGGTCAGCCCCAGCATTTT.

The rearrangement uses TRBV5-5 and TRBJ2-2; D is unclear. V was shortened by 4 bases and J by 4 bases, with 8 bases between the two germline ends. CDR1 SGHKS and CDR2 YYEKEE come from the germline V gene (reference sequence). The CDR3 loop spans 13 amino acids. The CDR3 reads CASSLGPTGELFF. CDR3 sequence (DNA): TGTGCCAGCAGCCTAGGCCCCACCGGGGAGCTGTTTTTT. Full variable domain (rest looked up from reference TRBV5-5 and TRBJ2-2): DAGVTQSPTHLIKTRGQQVTLRCSPISGHKSVSWYQQVLGQGPQFIFQYYEKEERGRGNFPDRFSARQFPNYSSELNVNALLLGDSALYLCASSLGPTGELFFGEGSRLTVL.

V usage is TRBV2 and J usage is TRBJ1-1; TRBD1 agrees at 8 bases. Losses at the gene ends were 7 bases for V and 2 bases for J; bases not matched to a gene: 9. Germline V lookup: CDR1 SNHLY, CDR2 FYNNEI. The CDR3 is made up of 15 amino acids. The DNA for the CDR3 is TGTGCCAGCAACTTCCAGGGGGCAGGAAACACTGAAGCTTTCTTT. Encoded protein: CASNFQGAGNTEAFF.

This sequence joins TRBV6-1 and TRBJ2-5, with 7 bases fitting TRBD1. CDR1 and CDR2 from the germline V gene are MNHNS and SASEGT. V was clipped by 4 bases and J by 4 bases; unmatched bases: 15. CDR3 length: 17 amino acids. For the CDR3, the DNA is TGTGCCAGCAGTGCAGACAGGGCGGTCCTCTCTGGAGAGACCCAGTACTTC. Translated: CASSADRAVLSGETQYF.

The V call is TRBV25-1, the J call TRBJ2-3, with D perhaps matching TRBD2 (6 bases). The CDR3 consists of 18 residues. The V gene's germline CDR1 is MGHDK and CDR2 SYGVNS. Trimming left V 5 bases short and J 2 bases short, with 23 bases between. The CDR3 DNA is TGTGCCAGCAGTCCGGGTCAGGGACTGTCCCGAACCACAGATACGCAGTATTTT. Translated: CASSPGQGLSRTTDTQYF.

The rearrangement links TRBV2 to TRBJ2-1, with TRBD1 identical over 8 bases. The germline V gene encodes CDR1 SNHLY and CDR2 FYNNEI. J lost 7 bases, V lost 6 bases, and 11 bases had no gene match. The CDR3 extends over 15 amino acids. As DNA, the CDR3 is TGTGCCAGCAGATACGACAGGGGCGGGATGAATGAGCAGTTCTTC. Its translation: CASRYDRGGMNEQFF.

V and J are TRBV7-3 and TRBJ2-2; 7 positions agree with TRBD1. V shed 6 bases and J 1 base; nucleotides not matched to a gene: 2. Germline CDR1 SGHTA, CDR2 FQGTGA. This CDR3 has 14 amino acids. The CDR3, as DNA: TGTGCCAGCAGACAGGGGAGGAACACCGGGGAGCTGTTTTTT. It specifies CASRQGRNTGELFF.

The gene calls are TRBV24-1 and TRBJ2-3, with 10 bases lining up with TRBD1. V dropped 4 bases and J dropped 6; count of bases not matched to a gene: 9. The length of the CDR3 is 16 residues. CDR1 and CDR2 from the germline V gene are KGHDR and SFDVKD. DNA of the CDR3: TGTGCCACCAGTGACTCCGGGACAGGGGCGGCGGATACGCAGTATTTT. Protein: CATSDSGTGAADTQYF.

Here the CDR3 reads CASSPQGSEQYF. DNA of the CDR3: TGTGCCAGCAGCCCACAGGGGTCCGAGCAGTACTTC. The chain has TRBV5-6 and TRBJ2-7; 7 bases agree with TRBD1. This CDR3 comprises 12 residues. Germline CDR1 and CDR2: SGHDT and YYEEEE. The V and J ends lost 4 bases and 6 bases, in that order; junction bases with no gene match: 4.

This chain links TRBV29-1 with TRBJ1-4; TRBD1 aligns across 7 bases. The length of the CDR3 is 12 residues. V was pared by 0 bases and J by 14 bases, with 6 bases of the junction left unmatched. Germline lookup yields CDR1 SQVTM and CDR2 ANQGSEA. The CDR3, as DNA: TGCAGCGTTGAAGATGAGCTGGGACAGCTGTTTTTT. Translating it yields CSVEDELGQLFF. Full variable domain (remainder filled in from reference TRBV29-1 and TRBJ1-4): SAVISQKPSRDICQRGTSLTIQCQVDSQVTMMFWYRQQPGQSLTLIATANQGSEATYESGFVIDKFPISRPNLTFSTLTVSNMSPEDSSIYLCSVEDELGQLFFGSGTQLSVL.